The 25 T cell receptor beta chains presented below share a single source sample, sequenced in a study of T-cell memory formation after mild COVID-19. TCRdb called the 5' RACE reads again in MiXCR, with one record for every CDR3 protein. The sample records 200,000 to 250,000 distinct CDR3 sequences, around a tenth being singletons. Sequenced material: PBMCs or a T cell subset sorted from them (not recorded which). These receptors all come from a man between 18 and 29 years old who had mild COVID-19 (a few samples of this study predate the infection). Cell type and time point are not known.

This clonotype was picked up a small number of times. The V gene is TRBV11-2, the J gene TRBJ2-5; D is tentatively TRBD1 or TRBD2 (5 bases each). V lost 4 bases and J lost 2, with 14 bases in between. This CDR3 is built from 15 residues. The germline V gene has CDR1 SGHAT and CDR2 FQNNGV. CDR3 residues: CASSYPVGRQETQYF. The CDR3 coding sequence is TGTGCCAGCAGCTACCCAGTGGGACGACAAGAGACCCAGTACTTC.

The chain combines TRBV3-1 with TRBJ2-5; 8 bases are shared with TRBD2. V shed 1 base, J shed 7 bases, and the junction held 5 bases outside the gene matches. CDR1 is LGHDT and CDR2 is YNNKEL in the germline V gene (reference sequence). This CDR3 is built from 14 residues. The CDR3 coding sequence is TGTGCCAGCAGCCAAGGGACTAGCAGATTGACCCAGTACTTC. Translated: CASSQGTSRLTQYF.

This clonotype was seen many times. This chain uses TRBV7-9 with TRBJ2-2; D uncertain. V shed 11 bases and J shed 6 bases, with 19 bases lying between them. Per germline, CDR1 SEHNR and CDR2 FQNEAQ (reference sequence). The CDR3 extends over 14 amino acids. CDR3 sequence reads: CAADSEAGSGELFF. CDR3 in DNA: TGTGCCGCAGATTCTGAAGCCGGCTCCGGGGAGCTGTTTTTT.

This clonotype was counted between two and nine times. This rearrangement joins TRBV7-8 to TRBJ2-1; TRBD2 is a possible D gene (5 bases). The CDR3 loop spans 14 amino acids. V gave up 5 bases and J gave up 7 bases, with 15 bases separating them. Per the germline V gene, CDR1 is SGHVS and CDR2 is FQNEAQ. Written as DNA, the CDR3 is TGTGCCAGCAGCGGGAGACACCCCGGGAATGAGCAGTTCTTC. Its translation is CASSGRHPGNEQFF.

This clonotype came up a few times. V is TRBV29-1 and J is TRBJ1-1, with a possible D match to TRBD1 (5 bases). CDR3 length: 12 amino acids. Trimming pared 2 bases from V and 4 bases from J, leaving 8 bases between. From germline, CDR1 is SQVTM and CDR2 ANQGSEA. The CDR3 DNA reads TGCAGCGTTGAATTTGGGGGCACTGAAGCTTTCTTT. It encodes CSVEFGGTEAFF.

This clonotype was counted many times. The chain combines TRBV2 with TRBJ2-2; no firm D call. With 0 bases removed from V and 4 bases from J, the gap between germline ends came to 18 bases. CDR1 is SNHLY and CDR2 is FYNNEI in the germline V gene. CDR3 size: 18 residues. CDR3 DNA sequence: TGTGCCAGCAGTGAAGCGCTTTTGATAGTAAGAGGCACCGGGGAGCTGTTTTTT. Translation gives CASSEALLIVRGTGELFF.

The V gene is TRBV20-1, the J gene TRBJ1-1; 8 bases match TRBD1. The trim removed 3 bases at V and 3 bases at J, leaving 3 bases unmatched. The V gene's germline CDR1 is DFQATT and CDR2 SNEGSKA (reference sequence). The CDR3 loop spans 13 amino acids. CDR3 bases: TGCAGTGCTAGCCCGACAGGGGACACTGAAGCTTTCTTT. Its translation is CSASPTGDTEAFF.

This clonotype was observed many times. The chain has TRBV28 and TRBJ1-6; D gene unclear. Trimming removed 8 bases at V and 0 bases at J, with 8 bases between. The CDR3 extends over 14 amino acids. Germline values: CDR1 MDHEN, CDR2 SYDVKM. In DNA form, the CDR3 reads TGTGCCAGCTCAGGTGGCTCCTATAATTCACCCCTCCACTTT. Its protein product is CASSGGSYNSPLHF.

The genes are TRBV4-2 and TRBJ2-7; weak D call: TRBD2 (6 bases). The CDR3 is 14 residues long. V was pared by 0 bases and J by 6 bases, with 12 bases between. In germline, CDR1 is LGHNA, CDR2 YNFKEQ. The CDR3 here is CASSQEPGTVEQYF. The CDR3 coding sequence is TGTGCCAGCAGCCAAGAACCAGGGACTGTCGAGCAGTACTTC.

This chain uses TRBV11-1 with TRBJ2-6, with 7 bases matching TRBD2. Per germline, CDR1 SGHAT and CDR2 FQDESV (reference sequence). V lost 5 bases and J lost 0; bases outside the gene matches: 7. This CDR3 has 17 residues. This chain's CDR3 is CASSQSGASSGANVLTF. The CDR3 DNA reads TGTGCCAGCAGCCAAAGCGGGGCAAGCTCTGGGGCCAACGTCCTGACTTTC.

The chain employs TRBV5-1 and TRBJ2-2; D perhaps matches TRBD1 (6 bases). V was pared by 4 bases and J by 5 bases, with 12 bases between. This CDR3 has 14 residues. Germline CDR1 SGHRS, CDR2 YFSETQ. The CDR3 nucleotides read TGCGCCAGCAGCCCGACTCAGGGGACCGGGGAGCTGTTTTTT. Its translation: CASSPTQGTGELFF.

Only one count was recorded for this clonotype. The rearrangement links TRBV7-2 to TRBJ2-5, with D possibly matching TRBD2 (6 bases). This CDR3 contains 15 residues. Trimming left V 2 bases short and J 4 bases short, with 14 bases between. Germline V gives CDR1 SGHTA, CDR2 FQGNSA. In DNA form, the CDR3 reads TGTGCCAGCAGCTTATGGGCGGTCGGGGGAGAGACCCAGTACTTC. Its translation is CASSLWAVGGETQYF.

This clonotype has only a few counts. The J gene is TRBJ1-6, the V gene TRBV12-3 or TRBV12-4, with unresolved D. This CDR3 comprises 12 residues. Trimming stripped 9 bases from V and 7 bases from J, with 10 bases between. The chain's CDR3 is CASRNLNSPLHF. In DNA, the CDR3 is TGTGCCAGTCGGAACCTAAATTCACCCCTCCACTTT.

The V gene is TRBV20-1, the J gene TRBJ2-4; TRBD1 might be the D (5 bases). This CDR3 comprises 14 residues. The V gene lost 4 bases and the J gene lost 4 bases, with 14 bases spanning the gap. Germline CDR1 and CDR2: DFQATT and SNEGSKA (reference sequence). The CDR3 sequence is CSATDSTGKNIQYF. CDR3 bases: TGCAGTGCTACCGACAGTACGGGTAAAAACATTCAGTACTTC.

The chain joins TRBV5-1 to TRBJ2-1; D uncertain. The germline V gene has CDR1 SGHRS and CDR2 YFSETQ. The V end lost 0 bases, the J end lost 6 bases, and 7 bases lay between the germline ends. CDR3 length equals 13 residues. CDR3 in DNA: TGCGCCAGCAGCTTGGACGCAGGCAATGAGCAGTTCTTC. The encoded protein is CASSLDAGNEQFF. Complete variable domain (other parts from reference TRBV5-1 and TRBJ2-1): KAGVTQTPRYLIKTRGQQVTLSCSPISGHRSVSWYQQTPGQGLQFLFEYFSETQRNKGNFPGRFSGRQFSNSRSEMNVSTLELGDSALYLCASSLDAGNEQFFGPGTRLTVL.

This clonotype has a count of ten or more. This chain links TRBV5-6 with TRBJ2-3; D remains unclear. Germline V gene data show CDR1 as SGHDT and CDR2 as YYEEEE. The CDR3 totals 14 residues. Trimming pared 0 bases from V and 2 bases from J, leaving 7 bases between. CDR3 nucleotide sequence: TGTGCCAGCAGCTTGGATGCGAACACAGATACGCAGTATTTT. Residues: CASSLDANTDTQYF.

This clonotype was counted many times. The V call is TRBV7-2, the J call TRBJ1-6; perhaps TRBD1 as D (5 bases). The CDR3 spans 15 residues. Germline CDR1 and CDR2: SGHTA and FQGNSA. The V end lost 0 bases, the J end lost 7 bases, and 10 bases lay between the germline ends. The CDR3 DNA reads TGTGCCAGCAGCTTAGCAGCAGGGTTGAATTCACCCCTCCACTTT. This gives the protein CASSLAAGLNSPLHF. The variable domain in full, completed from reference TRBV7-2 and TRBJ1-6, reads GAGVSQSPSNKVTEKGKDVELRCDPISGHTALYWYRQSLGQGLEFLIYFQGNSAPDKSGLPSDRFSAERTGGSVSTLTIQRTQQEDSAVYLCASSLAAGLNSPLHFGNGTRLTVT.

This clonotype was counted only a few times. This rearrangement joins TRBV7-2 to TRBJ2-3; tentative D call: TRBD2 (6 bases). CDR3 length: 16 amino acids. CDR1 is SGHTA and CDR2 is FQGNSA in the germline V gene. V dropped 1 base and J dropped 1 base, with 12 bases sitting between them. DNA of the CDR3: TGTGCCAGCAGCTTAGGCGGGGCCGTAGGCACAGATACGCAGTATTTT. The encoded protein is CASSLGGAVGTDTQYF.

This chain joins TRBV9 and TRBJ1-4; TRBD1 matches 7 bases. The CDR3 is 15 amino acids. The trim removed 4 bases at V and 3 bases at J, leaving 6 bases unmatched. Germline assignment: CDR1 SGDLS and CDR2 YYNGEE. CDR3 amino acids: CASSTGVTANEKLFF. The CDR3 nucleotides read TGTGCCAGCAGCACAGGGGTGACAGCTAATGAAAAACTGTTTTTT.

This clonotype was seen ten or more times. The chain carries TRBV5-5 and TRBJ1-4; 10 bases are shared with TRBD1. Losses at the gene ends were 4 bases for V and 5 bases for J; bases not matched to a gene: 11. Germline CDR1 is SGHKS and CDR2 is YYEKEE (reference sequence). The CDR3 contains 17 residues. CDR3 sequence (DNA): TGTGCCAGCAGCCCGACGGGACAGGGGTTGGGGAATGAAAAACTGTTTTTT. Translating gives CASSPTGQGLGNEKLFF.

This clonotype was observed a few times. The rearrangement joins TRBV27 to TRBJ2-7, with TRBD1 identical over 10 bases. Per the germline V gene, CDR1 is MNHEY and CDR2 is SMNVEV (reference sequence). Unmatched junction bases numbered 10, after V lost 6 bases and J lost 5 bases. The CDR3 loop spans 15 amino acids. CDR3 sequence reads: CASSYPGQGLDEQYF. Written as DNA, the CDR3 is TGTGCCAGCAGCTATCCGGGACAGGGGCTTGACGAGCAGTACTTC.

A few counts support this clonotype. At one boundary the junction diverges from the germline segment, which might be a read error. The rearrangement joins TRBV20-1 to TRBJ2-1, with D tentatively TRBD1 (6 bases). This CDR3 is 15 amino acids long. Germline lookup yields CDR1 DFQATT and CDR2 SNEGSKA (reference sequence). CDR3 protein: CSAREGRQAYNEQFF. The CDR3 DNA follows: TGCAGTGCTCGAGAGGGGAGACAGGCCTACAATGAGCAGTTCTTC.

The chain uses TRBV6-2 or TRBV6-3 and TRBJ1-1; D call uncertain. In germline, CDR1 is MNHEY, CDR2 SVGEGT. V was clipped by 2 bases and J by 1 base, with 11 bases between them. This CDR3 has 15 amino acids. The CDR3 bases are TGTGCCAGCAGTTACCCGGCGACGGAGAACACTGAAGCTTTCTTT. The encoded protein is CASSYPATENTEAFF.

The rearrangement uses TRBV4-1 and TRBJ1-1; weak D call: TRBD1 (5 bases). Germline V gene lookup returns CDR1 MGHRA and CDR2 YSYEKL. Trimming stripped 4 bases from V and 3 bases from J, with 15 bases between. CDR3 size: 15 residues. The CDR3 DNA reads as TGCGCCAGCAGCCCGGGGGAGGGACCGGACACTGAAGCTTTCTTT. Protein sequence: CASSPGEGPDTEAFF.

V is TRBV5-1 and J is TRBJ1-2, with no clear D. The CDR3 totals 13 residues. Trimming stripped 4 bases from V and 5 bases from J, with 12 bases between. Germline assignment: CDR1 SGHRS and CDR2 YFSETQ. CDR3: CASSAGETYGYTF. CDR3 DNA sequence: TGCGCCAGCAGCGCGGGAGAGACTTATGGCTACACCTTC.